The entry below describes one T cell receptor beta chain. What it binds is not known. The data derive from a study of shared clonotypes between healthy human individuals. Study-wide context: CD4 naive and CD4 memory each took three plates per donor, while CD8 naive took two and CD8 memory one.

CD4+ cells were split into CD45RA+ naive and CD45RA-negative memory subsets. Germline assignment: CDR1 LNHDA and CDR2 SQIVND (reference sequence). The CDR3 length is 14 residues. Trimming left V 8 bases short and J 5 bases short, with 18 bases between. Study-level findings and limits: Generation probability values for non-shared clonotypes were lower than those for clonotypes shared by all four donors. Only blood samples were collected, and tissue repertoires likely differ.

Using immunoSEQ multiplex PCR, the repertoire was profiled, and TCRdb retains in-frame clones only, with some absent. The table has 2 million to 2.5 million clones, 85% to 95% seen once; the top ten hold roughly 0.34%. This rearrangement joins TRBV19 to TRBJ1-2; perhaps TRBD1 as D (6 bases). The clonotype comes from a man aged 18 to 29 in good health. Some clones in this sample may be carry-over from other donors' samples. Sequenced input: naive CD4+ T cells from PBMCs. Subset defined: CD45RA+ positively selected. The CDR3 protein is CASQTTGTSYGYTF. Here the CDR3 DNA reads TGTGCCAGTCAAACTACCGGGACATCATATGGCTACACCTTC.